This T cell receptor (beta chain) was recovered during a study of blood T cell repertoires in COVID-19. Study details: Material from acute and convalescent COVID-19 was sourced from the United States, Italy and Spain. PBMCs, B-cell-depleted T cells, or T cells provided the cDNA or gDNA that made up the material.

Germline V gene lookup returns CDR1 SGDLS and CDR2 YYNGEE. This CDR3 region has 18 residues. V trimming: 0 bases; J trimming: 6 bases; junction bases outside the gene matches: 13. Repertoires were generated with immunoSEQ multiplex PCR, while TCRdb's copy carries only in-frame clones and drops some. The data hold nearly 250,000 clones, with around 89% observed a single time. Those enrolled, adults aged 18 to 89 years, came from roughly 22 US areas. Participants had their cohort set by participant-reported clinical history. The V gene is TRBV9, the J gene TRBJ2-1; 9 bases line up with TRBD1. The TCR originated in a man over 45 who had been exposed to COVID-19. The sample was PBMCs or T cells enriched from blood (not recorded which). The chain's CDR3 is CASSVAPGQGTGPNEQFF. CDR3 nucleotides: TGTGCCAGCAGCGTAGCCCCAGGACAGGGGACGGGCCCCAATGAGCAGTTCTTC.